This TCR beta chain was observed in a study of blood T cell repertoires in COVID-19. Study-wide context: Italy, Spain and the United States were the sources of the convalescent and acute COVID-19 samples.

CDR1 is SGHTA and CDR2 is FQGNSA in the germline V gene. This CDR3 has 13 amino acids. Trimming pared 3 bases from V and 0 bases from J, leaving 5 bases between. For this clone: Other nucleotide sequences from this sample produce the same CDR3.

Participant age was roughly 18 to 90 years, and participants resided in 25 or so US areas. Cohort assignment relied on participant-reported clinical history. In the original analysis: Amplification from reference gene primers served as the basis for estimated nucleated cell counts. The data were produced by immunoSEQ multiplex PCR, yet TCRdb's version contains in-frame clones alone and is incomplete. Clone size and the V and J calls come from that table; the DNA yielded D and trimming. The sample records fewer than 200,000 clones, about 86% being singletons. This chain connects TRBV7-2 to TRBJ1-1; D ambiguous. Sequenced sample: PBMCs or T cells enriched from blood (not recorded which). This TCR derives from a woman aged 45 to 65 in a cohort exposed to, infected with or recovered from COVID-19 (not recorded which). The CDR3 region has the DNA TGTGCCAGCAGCTTTTCTGTGAACACTGAAGCTTTCTTT. Translation: CASSFSVNTEAFF.